This T cell receptor beta chain was documented in a study of blood T cell repertoires in COVID-19. Study information: T cells, B-cell-depleted T cells, or PBMCs provided the cDNA or gDNA that served as material.

Original processing methods: Reference gene primers were amplified, and this amplification served to estimate nucleated cell counts. TCRdb keeps only in-frame clones here, not all; method: immunoSEQ multiplex PCR. From that table come the V and J calls and clone size; the DNA was used to work out D and trimming. The data show about 220,000 clones, 82% seen once. This clone showed up just once. The source of this sequence is a woman aged 70-85 years with acute or convalescent COVID-19. The sample was peripheral blood.

The CDR3 is CASSSGTGGAGGNQPQHF. The CDR3, as DNA: TGCGCCAGCAGCTCCGGGACAGGGGGCGCGGGAGGCAATCAGCCCCAGCATTTT. The chain employs TRBV5-1 and TRBJ1-5, with 12 nucleotides matching TRBD1. This CDR3 has 18 residues. V shed 3 bases, J shed 2 bases, and the junction held 9 bases outside the gene matches. Germline CDR1 reads SGHRS; CDR2 reads YFSETQ.